These T cell receptor beta chains were read from a single sample in a study of cytomegalovirus exposure and HLA in healthy donors. The data were produced by immunoSEQ multiplex PCR, yet TCRdb's version contains in-frame clones alone and is incomplete. The table has around 40,000 clones, under 65% seen once. Sequences were obtained from PBMCs. These receptors were taken from a human donor in good health. Each CDR3 is given with its conserved first and last residue. Fields, in order: D gene, J gene, V gene, clone size, CDR3 DNA, CDR3 protein. D genes are given only for firm matches. Not all rows give a size; the values are once, few, many and, for expanded clones, a class.

>NA|TRBJ2-1|TRBV5-4|NA
TGTGCCAGCAGCTTGGACACGTACAATGAGCAGTTCTTC
CASSLDTYNEQFF
>NA|TRBJ2-2|TRBV18|NA
TGTGCCAGCTCACCAGAGTCCGGGGAGCTGTTTTTT
CASSPESGELFF
>NA|TRBJ1-3|TRBV7-2|NA
TGTGCCAGCAGCTCGCGGGTCACTGGAAACACCATATATTTT
CASSSRVTGNTIYF
>NA|TRBJ1-5|TRBV6-1|NA
TGTGCCAGCACCATGACCGGGATAAATCAGCCCCAGCATTTT
CASTMTGINQPQHF
>NA|TRBJ2-1|TRBV7-9|NA
TGTGCCAGCAGCCCCGCCAGGGTCGTAACAGATGAGCAGTTCTTC
CASSPARVVTDEQFF
>TRBD2|TRBJ2-7|TRBV11-3|NA
TGTGCCAGCAGCCAAGGACTAGCGGGTTTCTACGAGCAGTACTTC
CASSQGLAGFYEQYF
>NA|TRBJ1-1|TRBV2|few
TGTGCCAGCAGTGAACGGGAACCGAACACTGAAGCTTTCTTT
CASSEREPNTEAFF
>TRBD1|TRBJ2-1|TRBV6-1|few
TGTGCCAGCCCCAGGGGGCCTTACAATGAGCAGTTCTTC
CASPRGPYNEQFF
>TRBD1|TRBJ2-1|TRBV15|NA
TGTGCCACCAGCAGCCGGACAGGGTACAATGAGCAGTTCTTC
CATSSRTGYNEQFF
>NA|TRBJ1-2|TRBV5-8|NA
TGTGCCAGCAGCTTGTGGCAGAACTATGGCTACACCTTC
CASSLWQNYGYTF
>NA|TRBJ1-1|TRBV19|NA
TGTGCCAGTAGTACGCGCCAGGGTGGGGTCGCTGAAGCTTTCTTT
CASSTRQGGVAEAFF
>NA|TRBJ1-2|TRBV7-2|NA
TGTGCCAGCAGCTTACGGGGTTGGGGCTACACCTTC
CASSLRGWGYTF
>NA|TRBJ1-2|TRBV6-6|few
TGTGCCAGCAGCCCGGGCAGGGGAGTTGGCGGCTACACCTTC
CASSPGRGVGGYTF
>NA|TRBJ2-5|TRBV2|NA
TGTGCCAGCAGGGGACATTCCCAAGAGACCCAGTACTTC
CASRGHSQETQYF
>TRBD1|TRBJ2-7|TRBV6-5|once
TGTGCCAGCAGTTCGGGGACAGGGGGCAAGGAGCAGTACTTC
CASSSGTGGKEQYF
>NA|TRBJ2-7|TRBV30|NA
TGTGCCTGGGCTGACAGGCGATGGGGCTTC
CAWADRRWGF
>NA|TRBJ1-5|TRBV2|NA
TGTGCCAGCAGTGAGAGGGACTTATTTAATCAGCCCCAGCATTTT
CASSERDLFNQPQHF